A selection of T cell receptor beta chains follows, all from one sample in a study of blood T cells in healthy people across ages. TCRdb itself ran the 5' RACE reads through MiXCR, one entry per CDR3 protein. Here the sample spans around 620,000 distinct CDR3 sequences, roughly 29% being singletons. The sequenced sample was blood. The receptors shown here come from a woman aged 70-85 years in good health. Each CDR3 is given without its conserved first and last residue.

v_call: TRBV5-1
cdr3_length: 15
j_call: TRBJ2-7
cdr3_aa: ASSLALSLVRPCEQY

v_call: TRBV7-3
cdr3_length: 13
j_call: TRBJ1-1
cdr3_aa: ASSTRTAVNTEAF

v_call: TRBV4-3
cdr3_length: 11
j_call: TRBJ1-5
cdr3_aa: ASSQDRRTYKH

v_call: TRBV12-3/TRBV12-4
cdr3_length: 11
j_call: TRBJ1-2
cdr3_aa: ASNKDSPSGYT

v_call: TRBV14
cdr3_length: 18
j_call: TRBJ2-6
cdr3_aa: ASSLSPLKGFPSGANVLT

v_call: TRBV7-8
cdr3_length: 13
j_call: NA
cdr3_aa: ASSVSAGGRGTQY

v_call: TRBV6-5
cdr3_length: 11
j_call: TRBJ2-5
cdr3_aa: ASSYSRQETQY

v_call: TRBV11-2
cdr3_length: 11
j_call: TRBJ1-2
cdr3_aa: ASSPSGGYGYT

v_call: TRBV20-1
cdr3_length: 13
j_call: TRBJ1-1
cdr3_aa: SATPLGRRNTEAF

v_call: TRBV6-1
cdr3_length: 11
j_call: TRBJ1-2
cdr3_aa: ASSVRGQFGYT

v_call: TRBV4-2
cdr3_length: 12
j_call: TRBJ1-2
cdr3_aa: ASRPPRGPYGYT

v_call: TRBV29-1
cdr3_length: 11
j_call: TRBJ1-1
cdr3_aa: SVEDGKNTEAF

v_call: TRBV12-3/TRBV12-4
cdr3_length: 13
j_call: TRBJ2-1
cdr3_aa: ASTLMGMERNEQF

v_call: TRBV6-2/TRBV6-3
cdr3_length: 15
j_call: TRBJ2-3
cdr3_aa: AITGIGLAGVPLAQY

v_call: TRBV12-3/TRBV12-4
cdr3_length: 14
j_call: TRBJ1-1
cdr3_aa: ASRETGGNRDTEAF